These 10 T cell receptor beta chains were all obtained from the same sample, sequenced in a study of lymphopenia after photon versus proton radiotherapy. The method was immunoSEQ multiplex PCR; TCRdb's version includes in-frame clones alone and lacks a portion of them. The sample contains some 170,000 clones, roughly nine tenths of which appear only once. Sequenced material: peripheral blood, taken from a patient treated with photon-based radiotherapy. The receptors stem from a man aged 50-60 years with gastric cancer.

This CDR3 reads CASSASDRGEGELFF. For the CDR3, the DNA is TGTGCCAGCAGCGCTTCGGACAGGGGAGAGGGGGAGCTGTTTTTT. The J gene is TRBJ2-2, the V gene TRBV4-2; 9 bases agree with TRBD1. This CDR3 has 15 residues. CDR1 is LGHNA, CDR2 YNFKEQ, per germline. Unmatched junction bases numbered 9, after V lost 5 bases and J lost 8 bases.

The gene calls are TRBV4-2 and TRBJ2-1; the match to TRBD2 covers 7 bases. The germline gives CDR1 LGHNA, CDR2 YNFKEQ. J was trimmed by 15 bases and V by 0 bases; bases with no gene match: 5. This CDR3 is 12 amino acids long. CDR3 loop: CASSQDGRVGFF. For the CDR3, the DNA is TGTGCCAGCAGCCAAGATGGGAGGGTAGGGTTCTTC.

This chain joins TRBV7-9 and TRBJ2-3, with D tentatively TRBD2 (6 bases). V lost 5 bases to trimming and J lost 10 bases, with 10 bases between them. CDR3 length equals 11 residues. The germline V gene encodes CDR1 SEHNR and CDR2 FQNEAQ (reference sequence). In nucleotides, the CDR3 is TGTGCCAGCAGCCTCGGGACTCCGCAGTATTTT. This sequence encodes CASSLGTPQYF.

In its sample, this clone was seen once. This chain connects TRBV7-3 to TRBJ2-1; 7 bases are shared with TRBD2. This CDR3 spans 15 amino acids. Germline V gives CDR1 SGHTA, CDR2 FQGTGA. The V segment lost 3 bases and the J segment 4 bases; nucleotides outside the gene matches: 6. The CDR3 bases are TGTGCCAGCAGCTTGGGCCTAGCGGTTTACAATGAGCAGTTCTTC. The encoded protein is CASSLGLAVYNEQFF.

The chain carries TRBV5-8 and TRBJ2-4; 7 bases fit TRBD2. The CDR3 extends over 14 amino acids. Germline trimming cut 0 bases from V and 6 bases from J; bases unmatched to any gene: 3. In germline, CDR1 is SGHTS, CDR2 YDEGEE. In nucleotides, the CDR3 is TGTGCCAGCAGCTTGGAACTAGCGATAAACATTCAGTACTTC. Amino acid sequence: CASSLELAINIQYF. Filled out from reference TRBV5-8 and TRBJ2-4, the complete variable domain reads EAGVTQSPTHLIKTRGQQATLRCSPISGHTSVYWYQQALGLGLQFLLWYDEGEERNRGNFPPRFSGRQFPNYSSELNVNALELEDSALYLCASSLELAINIQYFGAGTRLSVL.

This chain uses TRBV28 with TRBJ1-4; D is undetermined. The CDR3 covers 11 residues. Germline CDR1 is MDHEN and CDR2 is SYDVKM. In DNA, the CDR3 is TGTGTGATTGAAAATAATGAAAAACTGTTTTTT. This codes for CVIENNEKLFF.

The chain links TRBV23-1 to TRBJ1-5, with D tentatively TRBD1 (6 bases). TRBV23-1 is sorted into the ORF group, with uncertain function. V was pared by 3 bases and J by 7 bases, with 16 bases between. The CDR3 covers 15 residues. The CDR3 bases are TGCGCCAGCAGTCAGTTTCAGGGGTGCGGACAGCCCCAGCATTTT. It is translated as CASSQFQGCGQPQHF.

The gene calls are TRBV28 and TRBJ2-3; 7 positions agree with TRBD1. V was clipped by 3 bases and J by 0 bases; unmatched bases: 18. CDR1 is MDHEN and CDR2 is SYDVKM in the germline V gene. This CDR3 has 20 residues. CDR3 coding DNA: TGTGCCAGCAGTTTTGAAGCAGGGGGATTCCCACCTACTAGCACAGATACGCAGTATTTT. Its translation: CASSFEAGGFPPTSTDTQYF.

This clone showed up just once. This chain links TRBV15 with TRBJ2-5, with a tentative D call TRBD1 (6 bases). Germline values: CDR1 LNHNV, CDR2 YYDKDF (reference sequence). Trimming shortened V by 5 bases and J by 0 bases, and 13 bases separated the two germline ends. The CDR3 has 15 residues. The CDR3: CATSRRTANQETQYF. The CDR3 nucleotides read TGTGCCACCAGCCGTCGGACAGCTAACCAAGAGACCCAGTACTTC.

This clone appeared once. The rearrangement joins TRBV6-6 to TRBJ1-5, with 8 bases identical to TRBD1. The germline V gene encodes CDR1 MNHNY and CDR2 SVGAGI (reference sequence). Germline trimming cut 4 bases from V and 3 bases from J; bases unmatched to any gene: 8. This CDR3 has 16 residues. This CDR3 is CASSSTTGGNNQPQHF. In DNA, the CDR3 is TGTGCCAGCAGTTCCACTACAGGGGGGAACAATCAGCCCCAGCATTTT.